These T cell receptor beta chains were read from a single sample in a study of blood T cell repertoires in COVID-19. Some clones are missing from TCRdb's copy, which holds only in-frame ones; the method was immunoSEQ multiplex PCR. In the table there are around 500,000 clones, roughly nine tenths of which are singletons. The specimen sequenced was PBMCs or T cells enriched from blood (not recorded which). These TCRs come from an older woman who had recovered from COVID-19. Both conserved end residues are part of each CDR3. The order of the fields is V gene, clone size, J gene, D gene, CDR3 protein, CDR3 DNA. D genes are given only for firm matches. Expanded clones are given a class, and other clones once, few, many or no size at all.

V: TRBV28; size: few; J: TRBJ1-2; D: TRBD1; CDR3: CASMVAGGNYGYTF; DNA: TGTGCCAGCATGGTGGCAGGGGGAAACTATGGCTACACCTTC
V: TRBV2; size: .; J: TRBJ2-3; D: TRBD1; CDR3: CASSARGQGVYAQYF; DNA: TGTGCCAGCAGTGCCAGGGGACAGGGGGTCTATGCGCAGTATTTT
V: TRBV9; size: .; J: TRBJ2-3; D: .; CDR3: CASSVSPSTDTQYF; DNA: TGTGCCAGCAGCGTTAGTCCTAGCACAGATACGCAGTATTTT
V: TRBV5-1; size: .; J: TRBJ1-1; D: .; CDR3: CASRGVTYTEAFF; DNA: TGCGCCAGCAGAGGGGTGACCTACACTGAAGCTTTCTTT
V: TRBV30; size: .; J: TRBJ1-1; D: .; CDR3: CAWSVRGENTEAFF; DNA: TGTGCCTGGAGTGTCCGGGGGGAGAACACTGAAGCTTTCTTT
V: TRBV10-2; size: .; J: TRBJ1-5; D: .; CDR3: CASSEGQISNQPQHF; DNA: TGCGCCAGCAGTGAGGGGCAGATTAGCAATCAGCCCCAGCATTTT
V: TRBV27; size: .; J: TRBJ2-3; D: TRBD2; CDR3: CASKLAGADTQYF; DNA: TGTGCCAGCAAGCTAGCGGGGGCAGATACGCAGTATTTT
V: TRBV6-5; size: .; J: TRBJ1-2; D: .; CDR3: CASSLGGYGYTF; DNA: TGTGCCAGCAGTTTGGGAGGGTATGGCTACACCTTC
V: TRBV7-8; size: .; J: TRBJ2-3; D: TRBD1; CDR3: CASSLNRGRLRDTQYF; DNA: TGTGCCAGCAGCTTAAACAGGGGGCGCTTGCGAGATACGCAGTATTTT
V: TRBV27; size: .; J: TRBJ2-3; D: TRBD1; CDR3: CASSRQGPSTDTQYF; DNA: TGTGCCAGCAGCCGACAGGGCCCTAGCACAGATACGCAGTATTTT
V: TRBV7-9; size: .; J: TRBJ2-7; D: TRBD1; CDR3: CASSSQGDEQYF; DNA: TGTGCCAGCAGCTCCCAGGGGGACGAGCAGTACTTC
V: TRBV5-1; size: .; J: TRBJ2-1; D: TRBD2; CDR3: CASSFAGGGLYNEQFF; DNA: TGCGCCAGCAGCTTCGCGGGCGGGGGGCTGTACAATGAGCAGTTCTTC
V: TRBV4-2; size: .; J: TRBJ1-4; D: TRBD1; CDR3: CASSQVDRGVVLFF; DNA: TGTGCCAGCAGCCAAGTTGACAGGGGAGTTGTACTGTTTTTT
V: TRBV5-1; size: .; J: TRBJ2-3; D: TRBD1; CDR3: CASSEDRGADTQYF; DNA: TGCGCCAGCAGCGAAGACAGGGGCGCAGATACGCAGTATTTT
V: TRBV12-5; size: .; J: TRBJ1-2; D: TRBD1; CDR3: CASGLTGEWTNYGYTF; DNA: TGTGCTAGTGGTTTAACAGGGGAGTGGACTAACTATGGCTACACCTTC
V: TRBV3-1/TRBV3-2; size: .; J: TRBJ1-1; D: .; CDR3: CASSQGLNPQAFF; DNA: TGTGCCAGCAGCCAGGGGCTTAATCCGCAAGCTTTCTTT
V: TRBV9; size: .; J: TRBJ2-1; D: TRBD2; CDR3: CASSPSQTSGGSSNEQFF; DNA: TGTGCCAGCAGCCCTAGCCAAACTAGCGGGGGCTCGTCCAATGAGCAGTTCTTC
V: TRBV29-1; size: .; J: TRBJ2-3; D: .; CDR3: CSVDIGRSTDTQYF; DNA: TGCAGCGTTGATATAGGGAGGAGCACAGATACGCAGTATTTT
V: TRBV20-1; size: .; J: TRBJ1-6; D: .; CDR3: CSASLGEGAPLHF; DNA: TGCAGTGCTAGTCTCGGGGAGGGCGCACCCCTCCACTTT
V: TRBV5-6; size: .; J: TRBJ1-4; D: TRBD1; CDR3: CASSVRDRVNEKLFF; DNA: TGTGCCAGCAGCGTCCGGGACAGGGTTAATGAAAAACTGTTTTTT
V: TRBV5-1; size: few; J: TRBJ2-1; D: .; CDR3: CASSLAQSYNEQFF; DNA: TGCGCCAGCAGCCTGGCCCAATCCTACAATGAGCAGTTCTTC
V: TRBV11-2; size: .; J: TRBJ2-7; D: .; CDR3: CASSLGRGASYEQYF; DNA: TGTGCCAGCAGCTTAGGCAGGGGCGCTTCCTACGAGCAGTACTTC
V: TRBV28; size: .; J: TRBJ1-3; D: TRBD1; CDR3: CASSHRTGRGNTIYF; DNA: TGTGCCAGCAGTCACCGGACAGGGAGGGGAAACACCATATATTTT
V: TRBV4-1; size: .; J: TRBJ1-6; D: TRBD1; CDR3: CASTTGVNSPLHF; DNA: TGCGCCAGTACCACAGGGGTCAATTCACCCCTCCACTTT
V: TRBV11-2; size: .; J: TRBJ1-3; D: .; CDR3: CASSLTLGGFGNTIYF; DNA: TGTGCCAGCAGCTTAACCTTAGGGGGTTTTGGAAACACCATATATTTT
V: TRBV10-3; size: .; J: TRBJ2-5; D: .; CDR3: CAISDRSETQYF; DNA: TGTGCCATCAGTGACAGGTCGGAGACCCAGTACTTC
V: TRBV13; size: .; J: TRBJ1-1; D: TRBD1; CDR3: CASSLRTGGHTEAFF; DNA: TGTGCCAGCAGCTTAAGGACAGGAGGGCACACTGAAGCTTTCTTT
V: TRBV30; size: .; J: TRBJ1-2; D: .; CDR3: CAWSPNQNYGYTF; DNA: TGTGCCTGGAGCCCTAACCAAAACTATGGCTACACCTTC
V: TRBV7-9; size: .; J: TRBJ2-2; D: .; CDR3: CASSLPGTRNTGELFF; DNA: TGTGCCAGCAGCTTGCCGGGGACAAGGAACACCGGGGAGCTGTTTTTT
V: TRBV11-2; size: .; J: TRBJ2-3; D: .; CDR3: CASRTAGDTQYF; DNA: TGTGCCAGCAGAACTGCAGGAGATACGCAGTATTTT
V: TRBV6-1; size: .; J: TRBJ1-5; D: TRBD1; CDR3: CASSELRPLTGDNQPQHF; DNA: TGTGCCAGCAGTGAATTAAGGCCCCTCACAGGGGATAATCAGCCCCAGCATTTT
V: TRBV3-1/TRBV3-2; size: .; J: TRBJ1-3; D: .; CDR3: CASSQLGGNTIYF; DNA: TGTGCCAGCAGCCAACTAGGCGGAAACACCATATATTTT
V: TRBV28; size: few; J: TRBJ1-5; D: TRBD1; CDR3: CASRDRGDQPQHF; DNA: TGTGCCAGCAGGGACAGGGGCGATCAGCCCCAGCATTTT
V: TRBV5-4; size: .; J: TRBJ1-1; D: .; CDR3: CASSLFDSLGTEAFF; DNA: TGTGCCAGCAGCTTGTTTGACAGCTTGGGGACTGAAGCTTTCTTT
V: TRBV19; size: .; J: TRBJ2-1; D: .; CDR3: CASSPRGGAEQFF; DNA: TGTGCCAGTAGCCCTAGGGGGGGGGCGGAGCAGTTCTTC
V: TRBV5-8; size: .; J: TRBJ2-5; D: .; CDR3: CASSPGLQETQYF; DNA: TGTGCCAGCAGCCCGGGACTTCAAGAGACCCAGTACTTC
V: TRBV28; size: .; J: TRBJ1-4; D: .; CDR3: CASTRTGNNEKLFF; DNA: TGTGCCAGCACCAGGACGGGAAATAATGAAAAACTGTTTTTT
V: TRBV27; size: .; J: TRBJ1-4; D: .; CDR3: CASSPRQTSSNEKLFF; DNA: TGTGCCAGCAGTCCCCGACAGACCTCCTCAAATGAAAAACTGTTTTTT
V: TRBV3-1/TRBV3-2; size: .; J: TRBJ1-2; D: TRBD1; CDR3: CASSHLGQRINGYTF; DNA: TGTGCCAGCAGCCATTTGGGACAGAGAATAAATGGCTACACCTTC
V: TRBV24-1; size: .; J: TRBJ2-1; D: .; CDR3: CATSKGGGPNEQFF; DNA: TGTGCCACCAGTAAAGGGGGGGGCCCGAATGAGCAGTTCTTC
V: TRBV5-1; size: .; J: TRBJ2-2; D: .; CDR3: CASSLDWGPNTGELFF; DNA: TGCGCCAGCAGCTTGGATTGGGGGCCGAACACCGGGGAGCTGTTTTTT
V: TRBV5-1; size: .; J: TRBJ2-2; D: TRBD1; CDR3: CASSLSTGGYTGELFF; DNA: TGCGCCAGCAGCTTATCAACAGGGGGCTACACCGGGGAGCTGTTTTTT
V: TRBV7-2; size: .; J: TRBJ1-1; D: .; CDR3: CASTHYGGYEAFF; DNA: TGTGCCAGCACACATTATGGCGGCTATGAAGCTTTCTTT
V: TRBV10-2; size: .; J: TRBJ2-7; D: .; CDR3: CASSEWGESYEQYF; DNA: TGCGCCAGCAGTGAGTGGGGGGAGTCCTACGAGCAGTACTTC